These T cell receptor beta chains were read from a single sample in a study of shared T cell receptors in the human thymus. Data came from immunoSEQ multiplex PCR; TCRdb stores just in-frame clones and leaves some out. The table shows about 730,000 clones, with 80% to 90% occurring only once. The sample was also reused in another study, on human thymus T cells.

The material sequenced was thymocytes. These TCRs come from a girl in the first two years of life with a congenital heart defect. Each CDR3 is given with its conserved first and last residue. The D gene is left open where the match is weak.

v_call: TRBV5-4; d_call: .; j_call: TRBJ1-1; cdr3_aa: CASSFDSTEAFF; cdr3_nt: TGTGCCAGCAGCTTCGACAGCACTGAAGCTTTCTTT
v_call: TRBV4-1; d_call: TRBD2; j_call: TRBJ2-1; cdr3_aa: CASSQEWVGAGGTNEQFF; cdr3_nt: TGCGCCAGCAGCCAAGAGTGGGTGGGAGCGGGGGGTACCAATGAGCAGTTCTTC
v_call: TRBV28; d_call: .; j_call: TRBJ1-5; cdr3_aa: CASSYPPFMRPQHF; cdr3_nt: TGTGCCAGCAGTTACCCCCCTTTTATGAGGCCCCAGCATTTT
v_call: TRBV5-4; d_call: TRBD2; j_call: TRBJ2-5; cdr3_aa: CASSLGTSQAGTQYF; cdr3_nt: TGTGCCAGCAGCCTCGGGACTAGTCAGGCGGGGACCCAGTACTTC
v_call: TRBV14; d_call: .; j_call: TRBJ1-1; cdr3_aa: CASSQVDPRGPGFDTEAFF; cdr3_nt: TGTGCCAGCAGCCAAGTAGACCCCAGAGGCCCTGGGTTTGACACTGAAGCTTTCTTT
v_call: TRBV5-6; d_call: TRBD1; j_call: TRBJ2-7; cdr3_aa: CASSLEGGLSSYEQYF; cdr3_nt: TGTGCCAGCAGCTTGGAAGGGGGCCTCAGCTCCTACGAGCAGTACTTC
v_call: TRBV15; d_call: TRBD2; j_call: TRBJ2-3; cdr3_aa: CATSRENSGGLSTDTQYF; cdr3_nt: TGTGCCACCAGCAGAGAGAACAGCGGGGGGCTTAGCACAGATACGCAGTATTTT
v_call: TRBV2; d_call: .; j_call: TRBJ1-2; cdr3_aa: CAQGQGAGRLYGYTF; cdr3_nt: TGTGCCCAAGGGCAAGGAGCGGGACGGCTCTATGGCTACACCTTC
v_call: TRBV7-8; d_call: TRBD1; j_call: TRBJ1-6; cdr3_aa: CASSLERQGAFDSPLHF; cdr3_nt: TGTGCCAGCAGCTTAGAGCGGCAGGGGGCCTTTGATTCACCCCTCCACTTT
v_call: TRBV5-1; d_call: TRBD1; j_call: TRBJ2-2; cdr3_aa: CASSHDLTGGLANTGELFF; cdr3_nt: TGCGCCAGCAGCCATGATTTGACAGGGGGTCTCGCGAACACCGGGGAGCTGTTTTTT
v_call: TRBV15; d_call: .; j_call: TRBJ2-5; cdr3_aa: CATSRDRTGLETQYF; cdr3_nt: TGTGCCACCAGCAGAGACCGAACCGGGTTGGAGACCCAGTACTTC
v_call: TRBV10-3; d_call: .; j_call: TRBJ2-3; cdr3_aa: CAISVKRATDTQYF; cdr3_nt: TGTGCCATCAGTGTAAAGCGGGCCACAGATACGCAGTATTTT